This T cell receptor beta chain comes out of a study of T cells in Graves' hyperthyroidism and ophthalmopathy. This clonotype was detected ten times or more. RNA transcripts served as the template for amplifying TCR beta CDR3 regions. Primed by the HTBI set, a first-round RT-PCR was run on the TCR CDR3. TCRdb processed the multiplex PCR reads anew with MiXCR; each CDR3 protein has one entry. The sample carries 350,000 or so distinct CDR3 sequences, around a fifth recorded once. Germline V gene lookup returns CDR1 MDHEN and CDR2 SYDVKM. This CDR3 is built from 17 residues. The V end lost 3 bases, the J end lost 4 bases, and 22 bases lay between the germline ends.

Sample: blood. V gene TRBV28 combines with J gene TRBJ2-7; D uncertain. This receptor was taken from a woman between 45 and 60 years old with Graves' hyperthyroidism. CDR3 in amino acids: CASSLSQARLVRYEQYF. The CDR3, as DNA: TGTGCCAGCAGTTTGTCCCAGGCCCGTCTTGTCAGGTACGAGCAGTACTTC.